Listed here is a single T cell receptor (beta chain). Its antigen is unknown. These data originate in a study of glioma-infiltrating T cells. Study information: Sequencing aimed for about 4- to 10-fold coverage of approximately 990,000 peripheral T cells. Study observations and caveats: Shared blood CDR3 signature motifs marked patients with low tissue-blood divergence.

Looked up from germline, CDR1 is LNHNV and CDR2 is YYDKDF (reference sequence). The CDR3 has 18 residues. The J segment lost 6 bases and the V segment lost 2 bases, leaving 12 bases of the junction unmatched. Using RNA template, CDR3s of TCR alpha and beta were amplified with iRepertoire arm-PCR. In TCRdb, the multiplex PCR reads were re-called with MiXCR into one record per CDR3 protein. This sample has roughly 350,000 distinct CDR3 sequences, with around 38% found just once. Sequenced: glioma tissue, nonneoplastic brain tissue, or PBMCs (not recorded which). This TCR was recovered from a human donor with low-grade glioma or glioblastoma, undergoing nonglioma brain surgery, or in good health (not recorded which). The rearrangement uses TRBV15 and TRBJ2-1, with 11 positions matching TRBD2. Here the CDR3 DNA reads TGTGCCACCAGCAGAACAGGGCCGGGACTAGCGGTTTTCAATGAGCAGTTCTTC. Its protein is CATSRTGPGLAVFNEQFF.